The next 4 T cell receptor beta chains were all read from a single sample in a study of cytomegalovirus exposure and HLA in healthy donors. PCR primers comprised 60 Vbeta and 13 Jbeta primers. Libraries were prepared by immunoSEQ multiplex PCR; TCRdb keeps only in-frame clonotypes and omits some of them. The repertoire has 180,000 or so clones, 60% to 85% of them found once; the top ten carry 2.9%. Sequenced sample: PBMCs. The receptors come from a male donor in good health and CMV-seronegative.

In this sample, this clone turned up a few times. The rearrangement links TRBV6-5 to TRBJ2-7; TRBD1 matches at 7 bases. V was clipped by 3 bases and J by 5 bases; unmatched bases: 4. The CDR3 extends over 13 amino acids. Germline values: CDR1 MNHEY, CDR2 SVGAGI. CDR3 region: CASSYDTGDEQYF. In DNA form, the CDR3 reads TGTGCCAGCAGTTATGATACAGGGGACGAGCAGTACTTC.

This clone has a single count. The CDR3 region is CASSLGPQGYGYTF. DNA of the CDR3: TGTGCCAGCAGCTTAGGGCCCCAGGGCTATGGCTACACCTTC. The V gene is TRBV7-9, the J gene TRBJ1-2; D is perhaps TRBD1 (5 bases). Germline loops: CDR1 SEHNR, CDR2 FQNEAQ (reference sequence). The CDR3 extends over 14 amino acids. V lost 1 base and J lost 4, with 10 bases in between.

This clone came up a few times. V and J are TRBV4-2 and TRBJ1-1, with D unresolved. The CDR3 consists of 16 residues. Deletions cut 0 bases from V and 0 bases from J, with 11 bases between. From germline, CDR1 is LGHNA and CDR2 YNFKEQ. This CDR3 reads CASSQEVGRMNTEAFF. CDR3 bases: TGTGCCAGCAGCCAAGAGGTAGGGAGGATGAACACTGAAGCTTTCTTT.

The chain combines TRBV6-6 with TRBJ1-2; a possible D gene is TRBD1 (6 bases). Trimming took off 2 bases at V and 6 bases at J, with 10 bases between the two ends. The CDR3 totals 13 residues. Germline CDR1 reads MNHNY; CDR2 reads SVGAGI (reference sequence). The CDR3 bases are TGTGCCAGCAGTTACGGTCAGGGGAATGGCTACACCTTC. Amino acid sequence: CASSYGQGNGYTF.